One sample yielded the 10 T cell receptor beta chains listed below, sequenced in a study of cytotoxic CD8 clonotypes in ibrutinib-treated CLL. Repertoires were generated with immunoSEQ multiplex PCR, while TCRdb's copy carries only in-frame clones and drops some. The sample has about 130,000 clones; about 79% are singletons. The material sequenced was PBMCs, taken after 12 months of ibrutinib treatment. These receptors came from a human donor with chronic lymphocytic leukemia.

This clone was found a few times. The chain carries TRBV5-6 and TRBJ2-1, with 8 bases identical to TRBD2. The CDR3 length is 13 residues. Unmatched junction bases numbered 2, after V lost 0 bases and J lost 9 bases. Germline assignment: CDR1 SGHDT and CDR2 YYEEEE. CDR3 nucleotides: TGTGCCAGCAGCTTGGAGGCGGGAGGTGAGCAGTTCTTC. Translation gives CASSLEAGGEQFF.

This chain joins TRBV5-1 and TRBJ2-7, with no clear D. Germline lookup yields CDR1 SGHRS and CDR2 YFSETQ. Trimming shortened V by 5 bases and J by 0 bases, and 12 bases separated the two germline ends. The CDR3 extends over 14 amino acids. As DNA, the CDR3 is TGCGCCAGCAGAGTTTCGCTCAGCTCCTACGAGCAGTACTTC. Amino acids: CASRVSLSSYEQYF.

This clone was observed a handful of times. The chain links TRBV20-1 to TRBJ2-1, with D hard to call. Germline CDR1 is DFQATT and CDR2 is SNEGSKA (reference sequence). This CDR3 has 11 amino acids. Trimming took off 6 bases at V and 6 bases at J, with 9 bases between the two ends. The CDR3 loop reads CSAQRVNEQFF. As DNA, the CDR3 is TGCAGTGCCCAGCGAGTCAATGAGCAGTTCTTC.

The chain has TRBV13 and TRBJ2-2, with no clear D. Germline CDR1 is PRHDT and CDR2 is FYEKMQ (reference sequence). V was clipped by 4 bases and J by 6 bases, with 9 bases between them. There are 13 residues in the CDR3. CDR3 bases: TGTGCCAGCAGCTCCCATCGGCCCGGGGAGCTGTTTTTT. Translating it yields CASSSHRPGELFF.

This chain joins TRBV5-6 and TRBJ1-4; D remains unclear. CDR1 is SGHDT and CDR2 is YYEEEE in the germline V gene. This CDR3 is built from 14 residues. V lost 0 bases to trimming and J lost 4 bases, with 7 bases between them. CDR3 bases: TGTGCCAGCAGCTTGGTACAGAGTAATGAAAAACTGTTTTTT. This codes for CASSLVQSNEKLFF.

This CDR3 is CASSPDREQAYEQYF. In nucleotides, the CDR3 is TGTGCCAGTAGCCCTGACAGGGAACAGGCCTACGAGCAGTACTTC. The V gene is TRBV19, the J gene TRBJ2-7; 7 bases line up with TRBD1. V lost 6 bases, J lost 2 bases, and 10 bases stayed unmatched. Germline CDR1 and CDR2: LNHDA and SQIVND (reference sequence). CDR3 size: 15 residues. Full variable domain (missing parts from reference TRBV19 and TRBJ2-7): DGGITQSPKYLFRKEGQNVTLSCEQNLNHDAMYWYRQDPGQGLRLIYYSQIVNDFQKGDIAEGYSVSREKKESFPLTVTSAQKNPTAFYLCASSPDREQAYEQYFGPGTRLTVT.

This chain uses TRBV28 with TRBJ1-3; TRBD1 matches 8 bases. The germline gives CDR1 MDHEN, CDR2 SYDVKM. This CDR3 contains 14 residues. V was clipped by 5 bases and J by 2 bases; unmatched bases: 2. The CDR3 spells CASSLDRAGNTIYF. The CDR3 DNA sequence: TGTGCCAGCAGTCTGGACAGGGCTGGAAACACCATATATTTT.

The V call is TRBV25-1, the J call TRBJ2-3; 8 nucleotides line up with TRBD1. The V gene's germline CDR1 is MGHDK and CDR2 SYGVNS. The CDR3 loop spans 16 amino acids. The V and J ends lost 3 bases and 3 bases, in that order; junction bases with no gene match: 8. In DNA, the CDR3 is TGTGCCAGCAGTGATTCGACAGGGGTTAGAACAGATACGCAGTATTTT. It codes for CASSDSTGVRTDTQYF. Based on the CDR3 plus reference TRBV25-1 and TRBJ2-3, the full variable domain is EADIYQTPRYLVIGTGKKITLECSQTMGHDKMYWYQQDPGMELHLIHYSYGVNSTEKGDLSSESTVSRIRTEHFPLTLESARPSHTSQYLCASSDSTGVRTDTQYFGPGTRLTVL.

The gene calls are TRBV6-6 and TRBJ2-1; the D gene is possibly TRBD1 (7 bases). Germline-derived CDR1 and CDR2 are MNHNY and SVGAGI (reference sequence). Trimming removed 2 bases from V and 2 bases from J, with 13 bases in between. The CDR3 runs 16 residues. The CDR3 sequence: CASSYRAGGPYNEQFF. The CDR3 DNA sequence: TGTGCCAGCAGTTACCGCGCAGGGGGGCCCTACAATGAGCAGTTCTTC.

The chain couples TRBV28 to TRBJ2-2, with 12 bases fitting TRBD2. With 6 bases clipped from V and 6 bases from J, the junction kept 8 bases outside the gene matches. The CDR3 has 16 residues. Germline loops: CDR1 MDHEN, CDR2 SYDVKM. The CDR3, as DNA: TGTGCCAGCAGGTCCAAACTAGCGGGAGGCTCCGGGGAGCTGTTTTTT. Protein sequence: CASRSKLAGGSGELFF.